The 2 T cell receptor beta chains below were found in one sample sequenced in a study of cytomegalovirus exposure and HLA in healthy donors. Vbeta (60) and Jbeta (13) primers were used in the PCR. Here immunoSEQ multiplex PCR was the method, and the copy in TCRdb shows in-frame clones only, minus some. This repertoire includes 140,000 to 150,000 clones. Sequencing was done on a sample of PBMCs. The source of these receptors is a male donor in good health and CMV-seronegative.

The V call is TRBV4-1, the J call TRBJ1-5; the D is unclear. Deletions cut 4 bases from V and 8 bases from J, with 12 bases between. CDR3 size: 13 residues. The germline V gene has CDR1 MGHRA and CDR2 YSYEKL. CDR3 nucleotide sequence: TGCGCCAGCAGCCGTCTTGACTGGGAGCCCCAGCATTTT. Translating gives CASSRLDWEPQHF.

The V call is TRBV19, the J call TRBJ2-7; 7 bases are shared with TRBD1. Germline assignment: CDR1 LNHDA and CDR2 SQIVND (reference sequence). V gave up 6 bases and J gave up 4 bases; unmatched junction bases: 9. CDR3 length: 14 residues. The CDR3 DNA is TGTGCCAGTAGCTCGGGACAGCAGTTATACGAGCAGTACTTC. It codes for CASSSGQQLYEQYF.